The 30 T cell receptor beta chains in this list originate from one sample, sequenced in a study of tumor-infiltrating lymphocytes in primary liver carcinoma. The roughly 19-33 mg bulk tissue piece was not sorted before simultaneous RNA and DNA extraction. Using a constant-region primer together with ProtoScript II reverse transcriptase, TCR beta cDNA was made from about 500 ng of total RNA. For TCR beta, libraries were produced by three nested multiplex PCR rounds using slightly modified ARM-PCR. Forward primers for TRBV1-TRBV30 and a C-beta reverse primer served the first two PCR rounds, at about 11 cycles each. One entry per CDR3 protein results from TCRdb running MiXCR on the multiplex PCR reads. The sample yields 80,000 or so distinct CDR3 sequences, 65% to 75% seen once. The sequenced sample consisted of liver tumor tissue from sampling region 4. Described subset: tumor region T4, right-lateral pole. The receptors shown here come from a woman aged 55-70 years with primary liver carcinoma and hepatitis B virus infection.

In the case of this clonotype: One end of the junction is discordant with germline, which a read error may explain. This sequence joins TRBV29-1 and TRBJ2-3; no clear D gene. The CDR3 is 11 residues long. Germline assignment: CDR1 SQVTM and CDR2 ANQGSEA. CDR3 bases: TGCAGCGTGGCGGATAGAGAGAGAGTGCATTTT. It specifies CSVADRERVHF.

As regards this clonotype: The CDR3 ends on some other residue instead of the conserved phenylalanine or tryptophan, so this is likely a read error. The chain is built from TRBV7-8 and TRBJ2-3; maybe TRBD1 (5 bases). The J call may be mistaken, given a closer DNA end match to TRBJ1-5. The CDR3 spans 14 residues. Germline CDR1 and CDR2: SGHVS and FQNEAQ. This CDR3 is CASSLAWGTDTQHS. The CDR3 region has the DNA TGTGCCAGCAGCTTAGCCTGGGGCACAGATACGCAGCATTCT.

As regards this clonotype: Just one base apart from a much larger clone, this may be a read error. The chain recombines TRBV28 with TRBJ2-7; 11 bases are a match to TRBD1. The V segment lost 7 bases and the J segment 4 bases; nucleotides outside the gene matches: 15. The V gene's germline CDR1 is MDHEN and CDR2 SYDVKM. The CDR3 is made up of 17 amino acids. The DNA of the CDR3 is TGTGCCAGCATACTATGTGGAGGACAGGGGGCTGGTTACGAGCAGTACTTC. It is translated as CASILCGGQGAGYEQYF.

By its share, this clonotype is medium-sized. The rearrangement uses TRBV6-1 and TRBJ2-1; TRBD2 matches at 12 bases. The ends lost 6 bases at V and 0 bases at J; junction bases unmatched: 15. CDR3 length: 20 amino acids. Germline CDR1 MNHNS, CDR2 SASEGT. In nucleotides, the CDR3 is TGTGCCAGCAGCCTCCGGACTAGCGGGACGAAACTCGCCTCCTACAATGAGCAGTTCTTC. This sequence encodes CASSLRTSGTKLASYNEQFF.

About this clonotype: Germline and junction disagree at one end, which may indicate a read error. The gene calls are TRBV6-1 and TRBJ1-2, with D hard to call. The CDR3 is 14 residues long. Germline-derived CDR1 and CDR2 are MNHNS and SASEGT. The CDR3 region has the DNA TGTGCCGGCAGTGTCACGACGGTTCTCTATGGCTACGCCTTC. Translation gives CAGSVTTVLYGYAF.

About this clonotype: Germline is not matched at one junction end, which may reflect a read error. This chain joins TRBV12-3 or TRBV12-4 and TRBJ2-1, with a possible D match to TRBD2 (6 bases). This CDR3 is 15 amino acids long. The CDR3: CAISSGTPTYDEQFF. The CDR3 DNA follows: TGTGCCATCAGTTCCGGGACTCCTACCTACGATGAGCAGTTCTTC.

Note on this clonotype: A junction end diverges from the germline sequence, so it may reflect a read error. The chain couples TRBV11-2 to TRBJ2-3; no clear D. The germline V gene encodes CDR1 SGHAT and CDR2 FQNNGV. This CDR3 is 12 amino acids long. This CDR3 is CASSHSGDAQYF. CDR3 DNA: TGTGCCAGCAGTCACTCTGGAGATGCGCAGTATTTT.

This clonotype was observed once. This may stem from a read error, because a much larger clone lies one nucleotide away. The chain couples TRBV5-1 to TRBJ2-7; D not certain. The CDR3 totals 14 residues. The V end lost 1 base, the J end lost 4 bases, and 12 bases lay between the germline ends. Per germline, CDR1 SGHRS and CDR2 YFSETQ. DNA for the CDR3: TGCGCCAGCAGCTTGTTAACTATTTCGTACGAGCAGTACTTC. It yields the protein CASSLLTISYEQYF.

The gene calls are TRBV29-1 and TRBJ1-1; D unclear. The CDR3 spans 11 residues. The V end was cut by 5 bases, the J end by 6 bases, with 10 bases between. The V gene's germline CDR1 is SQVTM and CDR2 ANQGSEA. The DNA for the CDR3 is TGCAGCGTTCGTATGGGCCCTGAAGCTTTCTTT. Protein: CSVRMGPEAFF.

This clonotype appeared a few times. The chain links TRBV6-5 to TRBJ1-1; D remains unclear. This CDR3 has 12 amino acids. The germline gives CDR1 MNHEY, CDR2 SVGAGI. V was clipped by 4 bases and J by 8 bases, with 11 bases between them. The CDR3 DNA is TGTGCCAGCAGTTCACCCGGGATAGAAGCTTTCTTT. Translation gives CASSSPGIEAFF.

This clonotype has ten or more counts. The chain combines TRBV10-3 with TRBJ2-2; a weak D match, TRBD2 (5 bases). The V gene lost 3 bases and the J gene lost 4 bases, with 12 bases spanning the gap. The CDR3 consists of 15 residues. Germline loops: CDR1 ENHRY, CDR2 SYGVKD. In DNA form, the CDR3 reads TGTGCCATCAGTGACGGCTCAGGAGGCACCGGGGAGCTGTTTTTT. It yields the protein CAISDGSGGTGELFF.

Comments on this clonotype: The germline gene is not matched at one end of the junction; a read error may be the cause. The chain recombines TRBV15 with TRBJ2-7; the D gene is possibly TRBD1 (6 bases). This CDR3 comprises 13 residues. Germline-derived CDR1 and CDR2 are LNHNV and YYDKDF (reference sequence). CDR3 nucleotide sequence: TGTGCCACCAGCTCTGGGACAACCTACGAGCTGTACTTC. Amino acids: CATSSGTTYELYF.

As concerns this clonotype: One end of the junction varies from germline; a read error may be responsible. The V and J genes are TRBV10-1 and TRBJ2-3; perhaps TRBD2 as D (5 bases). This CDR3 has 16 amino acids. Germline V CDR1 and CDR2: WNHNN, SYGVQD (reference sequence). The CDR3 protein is CASSESTGGSINTQYF. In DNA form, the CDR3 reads TGCGCCAGTAGTGAGTCGACGGGTGGGAGTATAAATACGCAGTATTTT.

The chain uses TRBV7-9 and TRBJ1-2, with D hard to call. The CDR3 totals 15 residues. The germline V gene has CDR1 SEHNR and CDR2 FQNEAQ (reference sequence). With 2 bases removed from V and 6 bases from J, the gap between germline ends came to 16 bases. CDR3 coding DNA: TGTGCCAGCAGCTTAATGTCGGGAGCTAGCCATGGCTACACCTTC. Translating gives CASSLMSGASHGYTF.

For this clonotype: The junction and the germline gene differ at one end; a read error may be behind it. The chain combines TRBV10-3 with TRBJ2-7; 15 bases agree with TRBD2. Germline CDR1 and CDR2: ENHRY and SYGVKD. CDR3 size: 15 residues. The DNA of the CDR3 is TGTGCCATCAGTCGGACTAGCGGGAGGGTCGACAAGCAGTATTTC. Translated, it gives CAISRTSGRVDKQYF.

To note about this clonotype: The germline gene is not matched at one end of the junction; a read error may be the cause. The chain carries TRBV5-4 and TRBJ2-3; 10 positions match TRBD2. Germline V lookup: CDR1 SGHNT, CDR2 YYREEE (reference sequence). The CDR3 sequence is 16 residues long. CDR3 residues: CASSLSGRGGPDTQYF. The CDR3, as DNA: TGTGCTAGCAGCCTGAGCGGGAGGGGTGGGCCAGATACGCAGTATTTT.

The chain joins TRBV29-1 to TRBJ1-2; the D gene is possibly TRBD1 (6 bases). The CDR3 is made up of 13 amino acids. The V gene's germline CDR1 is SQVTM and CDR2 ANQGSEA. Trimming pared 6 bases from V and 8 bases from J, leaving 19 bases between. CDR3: CSVVLDSTDGYTF. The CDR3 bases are TGCAGCGTCGTTCTGGACAGCACGGACGGCTACACCTTC.

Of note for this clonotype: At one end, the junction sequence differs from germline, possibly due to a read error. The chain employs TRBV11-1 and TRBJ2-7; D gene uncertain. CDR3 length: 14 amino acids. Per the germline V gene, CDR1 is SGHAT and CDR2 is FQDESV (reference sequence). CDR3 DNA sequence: TGTGTCAGCAAGTCGACGGGTAGATCCTACGAGCAGTACTTC. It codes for CVSKSTGRSYEQYF.

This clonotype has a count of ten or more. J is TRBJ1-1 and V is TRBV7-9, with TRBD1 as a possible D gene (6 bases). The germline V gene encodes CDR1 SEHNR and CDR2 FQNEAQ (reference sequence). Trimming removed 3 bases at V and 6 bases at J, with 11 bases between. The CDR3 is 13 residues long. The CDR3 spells CASSLGGVAEAFF. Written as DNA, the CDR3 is TGTGCCAGCAGCTTGGGGGGCGTGGCTGAAGCTTTCTTT.

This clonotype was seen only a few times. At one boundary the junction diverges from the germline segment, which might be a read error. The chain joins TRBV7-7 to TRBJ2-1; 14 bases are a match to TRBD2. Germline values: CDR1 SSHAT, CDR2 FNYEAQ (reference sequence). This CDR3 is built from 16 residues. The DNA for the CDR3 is TGTGCTAGCAGCGAAACCGGACTAGCGGGAGGTGGTGAGCAGTTCTTC. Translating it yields CASSETGLAGGGEQFF.

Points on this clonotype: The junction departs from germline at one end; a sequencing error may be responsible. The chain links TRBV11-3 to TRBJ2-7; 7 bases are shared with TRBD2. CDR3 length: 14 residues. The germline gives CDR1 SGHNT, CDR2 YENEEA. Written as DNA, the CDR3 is TGTGCCAGCAGCGTAAGCAGGCGGGAGCACGAGCAGTATTTC. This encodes CASSVSRREHEQYF. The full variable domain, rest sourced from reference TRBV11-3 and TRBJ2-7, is EAGVVQSPRYKIIEKKQPVAFWCNPISGHNTLYWYLQNLGQGPELLIRYENEEAVDDSQLPKDRFSAERLKGVDSTLKIQPAELGDSAVYLCASSVSRREHEQYFGPGTRLTVT.

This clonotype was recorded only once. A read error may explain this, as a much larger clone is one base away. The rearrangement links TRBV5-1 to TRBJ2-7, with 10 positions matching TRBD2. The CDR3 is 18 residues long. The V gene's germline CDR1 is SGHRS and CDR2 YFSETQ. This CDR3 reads CARSFGPVTAGGTYEQYF. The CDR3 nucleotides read TGCGCCAGAAGCTTTGGGCCCGTGACAGCGGGAGGGACCTACGAGCAGTACTTC.

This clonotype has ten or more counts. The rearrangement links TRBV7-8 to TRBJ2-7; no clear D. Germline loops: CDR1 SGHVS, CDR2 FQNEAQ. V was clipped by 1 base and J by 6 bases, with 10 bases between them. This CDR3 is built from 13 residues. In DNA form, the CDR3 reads TGTGCCAGCAGCTTAGTGGACGGCCGCGAGCAGTACTTC. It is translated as CASSLVDGREQYF.

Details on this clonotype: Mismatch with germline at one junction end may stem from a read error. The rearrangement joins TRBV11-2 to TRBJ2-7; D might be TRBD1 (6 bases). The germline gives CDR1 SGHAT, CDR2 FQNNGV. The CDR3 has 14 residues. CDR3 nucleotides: TGTGCCAACAGCTTCATGGGACAAACATACGAGCAGTACTTC. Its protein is CANSFMGQTYEQYF. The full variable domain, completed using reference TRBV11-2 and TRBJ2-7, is EAGVAQSPRYKIIEKRQSVAFWCNPISGHATLYWYQQILGQGPKLLIQFQNNGVVDDSQLPKDRFSAERLKGVDSTLKIQPAKLEDSAVYLCANSFMGQTYEQYFGPGTRLTVT.

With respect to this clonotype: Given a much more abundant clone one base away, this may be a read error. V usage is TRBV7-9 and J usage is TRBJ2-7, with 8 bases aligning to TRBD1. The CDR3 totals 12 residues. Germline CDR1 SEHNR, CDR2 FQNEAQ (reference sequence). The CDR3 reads CASSGQGYEQCF. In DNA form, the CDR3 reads TGTGCCAGTAGCGGACAGGGATACGAGCAGTGCTTC.

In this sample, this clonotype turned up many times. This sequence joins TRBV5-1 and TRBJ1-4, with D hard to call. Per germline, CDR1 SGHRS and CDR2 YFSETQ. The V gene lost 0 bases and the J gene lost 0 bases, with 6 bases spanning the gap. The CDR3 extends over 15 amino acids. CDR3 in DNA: TGCGCCAGCAGCTTGGGACACGCAACTAATGAAAAACTGTTTTTT. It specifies CASSLGHATNEKLFF.

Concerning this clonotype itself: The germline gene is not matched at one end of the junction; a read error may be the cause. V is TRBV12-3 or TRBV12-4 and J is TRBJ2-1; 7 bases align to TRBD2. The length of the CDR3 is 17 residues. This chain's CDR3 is CASSLFGGGWRSYEHFF. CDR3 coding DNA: TGTGCGAGCAGTTTATTCGGGGGAGGGTGGCGTTCTTATGAGCACTTCTTC.

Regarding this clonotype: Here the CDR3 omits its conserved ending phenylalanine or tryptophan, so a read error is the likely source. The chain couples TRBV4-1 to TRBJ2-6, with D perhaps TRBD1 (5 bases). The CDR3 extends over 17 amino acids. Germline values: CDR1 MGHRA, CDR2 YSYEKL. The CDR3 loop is CASSQDSRVSGANALTL. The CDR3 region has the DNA TGCGCCAGCAGCCAAGACTCTAGGGTCTCTGGGGCCAACGCCCTGACTCTC.

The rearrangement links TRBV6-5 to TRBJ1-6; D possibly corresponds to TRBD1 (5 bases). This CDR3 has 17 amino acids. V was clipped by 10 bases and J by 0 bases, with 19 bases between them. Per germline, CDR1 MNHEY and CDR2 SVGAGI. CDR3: CATYPLTVNSYNSPLHF. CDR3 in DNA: TGTGCCACCTACCCCCTGACAGTGAACTCCTATAATTCACCCCTCCACTTT.

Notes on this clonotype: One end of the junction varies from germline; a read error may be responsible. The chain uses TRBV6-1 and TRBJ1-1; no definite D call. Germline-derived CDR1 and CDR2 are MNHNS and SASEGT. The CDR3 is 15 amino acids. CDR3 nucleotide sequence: TGTGCCGGCAGTGCCCCATGGGCTAGGAACACTGAAGCTTTCTTT. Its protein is CAGSAPWARNTEAFF.